The 2 T cell receptor beta chains reported below all come from one sample, sequenced in a study of blood T cell repertoires in COVID-19. The method was immunoSEQ multiplex PCR; TCRdb's version includes in-frame clones alone and lacks a portion of them. This sample yields a few hundred thousand clones, of which 80% to 85% are seen a single time; about a sixth belongs to the top ten. Sequenced sample: peripheral blood. These receptors were collected from a person aged 70 to 85 with COVID-19, enrolled during active disease.

This chain uses TRBV7-8 with TRBJ1-5; D gene unclear. This CDR3 has 12 residues. Trimming removed 1 base from V and 9 bases from J, with 7 bases in between. CDR1 and CDR2 (germline): SGHVS, FQNEAQ. The CDR3 is CASSLGSWPQHF. The CDR3 coding sequence is TGTGCCAGCAGCTTAGGTAGTTGGCCCCAGCATTTT.

This clone was counted once. The chain carries TRBV19 and TRBJ2-1, with D possibly being TRBD1 (5 bases). Germline V gene lookup returns CDR1 LNHDA and CDR2 SQIVND (reference sequence). V lost 3 bases, J lost 6 bases, and 15 bases lay in between. The CDR3 sequence is 15 residues long. The CDR3 DNA follows: TGTGCCAGTAGTATGCCCAGGGTAAGTGGCAATGAGCAGTTCTTC. It encodes CASSMPRVSGNEQFF.